One sample yielded the 3 T cell receptor beta chains listed below, sequenced in a study of blood T cell repertoires in COVID-19. The data were produced by immunoSEQ multiplex PCR, yet TCRdb's version contains in-frame clones alone and is incomplete. This sample carries over 200,000 clones, roughly 88% of them seen once, and the ten largest clones take roughly 3.7%. Sequenced input: PBMCs or T cells enriched from blood (not recorded which). These receptors were collected from a woman aged 25 to 45 who had been exposed to COVID-19.

The chain carries TRBV2 and TRBJ2-3, with D hard to call. Looked up from germline, CDR1 is SNHLY and CDR2 is FYNNEI. The CDR3 has 12 amino acids. V lost 10 bases and J lost 1, with 9 bases in between. CDR3 residues: CATELGTDTQYF. CDR3 sequence (DNA): TGTGCCACCGAACTCGGCACAGATACGCAGTATTTT.

Only a few counts were recorded for this clone. The chain is built from TRBV7-9 and TRBJ2-1, with D hard to call. Germline CDR1 is SEHNR and CDR2 is FQNEAQ (reference sequence). This CDR3 contains 15 residues. The V gene lost 1 base and the J gene lost 4 bases, with 11 bases spanning the gap. The CDR3 nucleotides are TGTGCCAGCAGCTTAGTGAGTAGTTGGTACAATGAGCAGTTCTTC. Its translation is CASSLVSSWYNEQFF.

The chain employs TRBV3-1 (or the pseudogene TRBV3-2) and TRBJ2-5; possible D gene TRBD1, 6 bases. V lost 6 bases and J 7 bases, leaving 18 bases between the germline ends. Germline V gene sequence: CDR1 LGHDT, CDR2 YNNKEL (reference sequence). The CDR3 runs to 14 residues. The CDR3 spells CASSPRTASATQYF. The CDR3 DNA is TGTGCCAGCAGTCCCCGGACAGCGTCAGCGACCCAGTACTTC.